The rows below give T cell receptor beta chains drawn from one sample of a study of blood T cell repertoires in COVID-19. TCRdb keeps only in-frame clones here, not all; method: immunoSEQ multiplex PCR. The data show some 260,000 clones, 88% seen once. Material for sequencing was peripheral blood. The source is a middle-aged woman who had recovered from COVID-19. Each CDR3 is given with its conserved first and last residue. D genes are given only for firm matches. Size is omitted from some rows. Given values are once, few, many or a class for expanded clones.

j_call: TRBJ2-1
d_call: -
clone_size: -
v_call: TRBV12-2
cdr3_aa: CASRRRLAGYNEQFF
cdr3_nt: TGTGCAAGTCGCCGTCGACTAGCGGGGTACAATGAGCAGTTCTTC

j_call: TRBJ1-1
d_call: -
clone_size: -
v_call: TRBV15
cdr3_aa: CATSSKLNTEAFF
cdr3_nt: TGTGCCACCAGCAGCAAGCTGAACACTGAAGCTTTCTTT

j_call: TRBJ1-5
d_call: -
clone_size: -
v_call: TRBV19
cdr3_aa: CASSMGDSSNQPQHF
cdr3_nt: TGTGCCAGTAGTATGGGCGACAGCAGCAATCAGCCCCAGCATTTT

j_call: TRBJ1-4
d_call: -
clone_size: -
v_call: TRBV3-1/TRBV3-2
cdr3_aa: CASSQEGSLNEKLFF
cdr3_nt: TGTGCCAGCAGCCAAGAGGGCAGTCTTAATGAAAAACTGTTTTTT

j_call: TRBJ2-1
d_call: -
clone_size: -
v_call: TRBV5-1
cdr3_aa: CASSHSGGGSGEQFF
cdr3_nt: TGCGCCAGCAGCCATAGCGGAGGTGGCTCGGGTGAGCAGTTCTTC

j_call: TRBJ2-7
d_call: TRBD1
clone_size: -
v_call: TRBV7-9
cdr3_aa: CASNPDRGLGEQYF
cdr3_nt: TGTGCCAGCAACCCCGACAGGGGGCTAGGGGAGCAGTACTTC

j_call: TRBJ1-2
d_call: -
clone_size: -
v_call: TRBV2
cdr3_aa: CASSDPDRSRNYGYTF
cdr3_nt: TGTGCCAGCAGTGACCCAGACAGGTCCCGCAACTATGGCTACACCTTC

j_call: TRBJ1-5
d_call: TRBD1
clone_size: -
v_call: TRBV27
cdr3_aa: CASSPQGLGNQPQHF
cdr3_nt: TGTGCCAGCAGTCCACAGGGGTTGGGCAATCAGCCCCAGCATTTT

j_call: TRBJ1-1
d_call: -
clone_size: -
v_call: TRBV7-2
cdr3_aa: CASSLVGGSGGLMNTEAFF
cdr3_nt: TGTGCCAGCAGCTTAGTGGGTGGGTCTGGCGGCCTCATGAACACTGAAGCTTTCTTT

j_call: TRBJ1-3
d_call: -
clone_size: many
v_call: TRBV5-1
cdr3_aa: CASSPGPGGNTIYF
cdr3_nt: TGCGCCAGCAGCCCCGGCCCCGGGGGGAACACCATATATTTT

j_call: TRBJ1-1
d_call: -
clone_size: -
v_call: TRBV7-3
cdr3_aa: CASSLGPQNTEAFF
cdr3_nt: TGTGCCAGCAGCTTAGGCCCGCAGAACACTGAAGCTTTCTTT

j_call: TRBJ1-2
d_call: TRBD1
clone_size: -
v_call: TRBV6-2/TRBV6-3
cdr3_aa: CASSYPRTGYGYTF
cdr3_nt: TGTGCCAGCAGTTACCCGAGGACAGGCTATGGCTACACCTTC

j_call: TRBJ1-2
d_call: TRBD1
clone_size: -
v_call: TRBV5-1
cdr3_aa: CASSLRGTGGRYGYTF
cdr3_nt: TGCGCCAGCAGCTTGCGAGGGACAGGGGGTCGGTATGGCTACACCTTC

j_call: TRBJ1-2
d_call: -
clone_size: many
v_call: TRBV5-4
cdr3_aa: CASTLGGIGYTF
cdr3_nt: TGTGCCAGCACGCTGGGAGGGATTGGCTACACCTTC

j_call: TRBJ2-1
d_call: -
clone_size: -
v_call: TRBV20-1
cdr3_aa: CSAAIAVEQFF
cdr3_nt: TGCAGTGCTGCGATAGCGGTTGAGCAGTTCTTC

j_call: TRBJ1-4
d_call: -
clone_size: once
v_call: TRBV6-6
cdr3_aa: CASSYSGVGKLFF
cdr3_nt: TGTGCCAGCAGTTACTCGGGAGTCGGAAAACTGTTTTTT

j_call: TRBJ2-7
d_call: -
clone_size: -
v_call: TRBV19
cdr3_aa: CASSTGPGYEQYF
cdr3_nt: TGTGCCAGTAGTACCGGCCCCGGGTACGAGCAGTACTTC

j_call: TRBJ2-5
d_call: -
clone_size: -
v_call: TRBV5-1
cdr3_aa: CASSFGGGGETQYF
cdr3_nt: TGCGCCAGCAGCTTTGGGGGAGGAGGGGAGACCCAGTACTTC

j_call: TRBJ1-1
d_call: -
clone_size: -
v_call: TRBV6-5
cdr3_aa: CASSLGGSTEAFF
cdr3_nt: TGTGCCAGTTCTTTGGGGGGGAGCACTGAAGCTTTCTTT

j_call: TRBJ1-2
d_call: TRBD1
clone_size: -
v_call: TRBV7-2
cdr3_aa: CASGKDRGPYGYTF
cdr3_nt: TGTGCCAGCGGGAAAGACAGGGGGCCCTATGGCTACACCTTC

j_call: TRBJ1-6
d_call: TRBD1
clone_size: few
v_call: TRBV5-1
cdr3_aa: CASSRDRDSPLHF
cdr3_nt: TGCGCCAGCAGCCGGGACAGGGATTCACCCCTCCACTTT

j_call: TRBJ1-2
d_call: -
clone_size: -
v_call: TRBV10-1
cdr3_aa: CAATGGDFSALYGYTF
cdr3_nt: TGCGCCGCAACGGGGGGCGATTTTTCGGCCCTTTATGGCTACACCTTC

j_call: TRBJ2-6
d_call: TRBD1
clone_size: -
v_call: TRBV19
cdr3_aa: CASSHGTGAGNVLTF
cdr3_nt: TGTGCCAGTAGTCACGGGACAGGCGCGGGCAACGTCCTGACTTTC

j_call: TRBJ1-5
d_call: -
clone_size: -
v_call: TRBV19
cdr3_aa: CASSIQGIGNQPQHF
cdr3_nt: TGTGCCAGTAGTATCCAGGGTATTGGAAATCAGCCCCAGCATTTT

j_call: TRBJ1-2
d_call: -
clone_size: once
v_call: TRBV5-6
cdr3_aa: CASLVAQDTGSYGYTF
cdr3_nt: TGTGCCAGCTTGGTGGCACAGGACACCGGGAGCTATGGCTACACCTTC

j_call: TRBJ1-1
d_call: -
clone_size: few
v_call: TRBV5-1
cdr3_aa: CASSLWGGGGTEAFF
cdr3_nt: TGCGCCAGCAGCCTCTGGGGGGGTGGTGGCACTGAAGCTTTCTTT

j_call: TRBJ2-3
d_call: -
clone_size: -
v_call: TRBV29-1
cdr3_aa: CSVKTGFFATDTQYF
cdr3_nt: TGCAGCGTTAAAACAGGGTTCTTCGCCACAGATACGCAGTATTTT

j_call: TRBJ1-3
d_call: -
clone_size: -
v_call: TRBV30
cdr3_aa: CAWDPSGGNTIYF
cdr3_nt: TGTGCCTGGGACCCTTCGGGGGGAAACACCATATATTTT

j_call: TRBJ2-7
d_call: TRBD2
clone_size: -
v_call: TRBV5-1
cdr3_aa: CASSPGLAYEQYF
cdr3_nt: TGCGCCAGCAGCCCGGGACTAGCCTACGAGCAGTACTTC

j_call: TRBJ1-1
d_call: -
clone_size: once
v_call: TRBV7-8
cdr3_aa: CASSRHEGLVNTEAFF
cdr3_nt: TGTGCCAGCAGCCGTCATGAGGGACTTGTGAACACTGAAGCTTTCTTT

j_call: TRBJ2-2
d_call: TRBD1
clone_size: -
v_call: TRBV9
cdr3_aa: CASSPGQGSTGELFF
cdr3_nt: TGTGCCAGCAGCCCGGGACAGGGGAGCACCGGGGAGCTGTTTTTT

j_call: TRBJ1-4
d_call: -
clone_size: -
v_call: TRBV11-2
cdr3_aa: CASTPFATNEKLFF
cdr3_nt: TGTGCCAGCACCCCCTTTGCAACTAATGAAAAACTGTTTTTT

j_call: TRBJ1-1
d_call: TRBD1
clone_size: -
v_call: TRBV20-1
cdr3_aa: CSAVTGGEAFF
cdr3_nt: TGCAGTGCTGTCACAGGGGGCGAAGCTTTCTTT

j_call: TRBJ1-5
d_call: TRBD1
clone_size: once
v_call: TRBV6-5
cdr3_aa: CASGSGQGANQPQHF
cdr3_nt: TGTGCCAGCGGATCTGGACAGGGTGCCAATCAGCCCCAGCATTTT

j_call: TRBJ1-1
d_call: -
clone_size: once
v_call: TRBV6-5
cdr3_aa: CASSYSTGNTEAFF
cdr3_nt: TGTGCCAGCAGTTACTCGACGGGGAACACTGAAGCTTTCTTT

j_call: TRBJ1-2
d_call: -
clone_size: -
v_call: TRBV12-3/TRBV12-4
cdr3_aa: CASSLALGRGYTF
cdr3_nt: TGTGCCAGCAGTTTAGCGCTGGGGAGAGGCTACACCTTC

j_call: TRBJ2-2
d_call: TRBD2
clone_size: -
v_call: TRBV10-1
cdr3_aa: CARPPKLAGGNTGELFF
cdr3_nt: TGCGCCAGGCCCCCCAAACTAGCGGGGGGGAACACCGGGGAGCTGTTTTTT

j_call: TRBJ1-2
d_call: TRBD1
clone_size: -
v_call: TRBV24-1
cdr3_aa: CATSDPRDRGPYGYTF
cdr3_nt: TGTGCCACCAGTGACCCCCGGGACAGGGGCCCATATGGCTACACCTTC

j_call: TRBJ1-5
d_call: -
clone_size: -
v_call: TRBV11-2
cdr3_aa: CASSLQGWQPQHF
cdr3_nt: TGTGCCAGCAGCCTACAGGGCTGGCAGCCCCAGCATTTT

j_call: TRBJ2-7
d_call: -
clone_size: -
v_call: TRBV5-5
cdr3_aa: CASSTRDTIPTYEQYF
cdr3_nt: TGTGCCAGCAGCACCCGGGACACAATCCCAACCTACGAGCAGTACTTC

j_call: TRBJ1-6
d_call: -
clone_size: -
v_call: TRBV6-2/TRBV6-3
cdr3_aa: CASSYRPRGGSYNSPLHF
cdr3_nt: TGTGCCAGCAGTTACCGGCCCCGCGGCGGCTCCTATAATTCACCCCTCCACTTT

j_call: TRBJ2-2
d_call: -
clone_size: once
v_call: TRBV10-3
cdr3_aa: CAIRTSRDFDTGELFF
cdr3_nt: TGTGCCATCAGAACGTCCCGGGACTTTGACACCGGGGAGCTGTTTTTT

j_call: TRBJ1-6
d_call: -
clone_size: -
v_call: TRBV6-2/TRBV6-3
cdr3_aa: CASSYSRGGRGNSPLHF
cdr3_nt: TGTGCCAGCAGTTACTCGCGGGGGGGAAGAGGAAATTCACCCCTCCACTTT

j_call: TRBJ1-4
d_call: TRBD1
clone_size: -
v_call: TRBV14
cdr3_aa: CASSTGTGGIRVEKLFF
cdr3_nt: TGTGCCAGCAGCACCGGGACAGGGGGTATCCGCGTCGAAAAACTGTTTTTT

j_call: TRBJ2-1
d_call: -
clone_size: -
v_call: TRBV6-5
cdr3_aa: CASSYWAPSDEQFF
cdr3_nt: TGTGCCAGCAGTTATTGGGCCCCCTCCGATGAGCAGTTCTTC

j_call: TRBJ1-2
d_call: -
clone_size: -
v_call: TRBV18
cdr3_aa: CASSPWSRTANYGYTF
cdr3_nt: TGTGCCAGCTCACCATGGTCCCGAACAGCTAACTATGGCTACACCTTC

j_call: TRBJ1-2
d_call: TRBD1
clone_size: -
v_call: TRBV11-3
cdr3_aa: CASSSGTADYGYTF
cdr3_nt: TGTGCCAGCAGCTCCGGGACAGCCGACTATGGCTACACCTTC

j_call: TRBJ2-3
d_call: TRBD2
clone_size: -
v_call: TRBV9
cdr3_aa: CASSVGVGGRSTDTQYF
cdr3_nt: TGTGCCAGCAGCGTAGGGGTGGGCGGGAGGAGCACAGATACGCAGTATTTT

j_call: TRBJ2-1
d_call: TRBD2
clone_size: -
v_call: TRBV4-2
cdr3_aa: CASSQGTSSYNEQFF
cdr3_nt: TGTGCCAGCAGCCAAGGGACTAGCTCCTACAATGAGCAGTTCTTC

j_call: TRBJ2-3
d_call: TRBD2
clone_size: once
v_call: TRBV6-2/TRBV6-3
cdr3_aa: CASSPIAGGPGDTQYF
cdr3_nt: TGTGCCAGCAGTCCCATAGCGGGAGGGCCCGGGGATACGCAGTATTTT

j_call: TRBJ2-7
d_call: TRBD1
clone_size: -
v_call: TRBV15
cdr3_aa: CATSRGTGVRYEQYF
cdr3_nt: TGTGCCACCAGCAGAGGGACAGGGGTCCGGTACGAGCAGTACTTC

j_call: TRBJ2-7
d_call: -
clone_size: -
v_call: TRBV4-1
cdr3_aa: CASSRSRGPQFRYEQYF
cdr3_nt: TGCGCCAGCAGCCGGTCCAGGGGCCCCCAATTCCGCTACGAGCAGTACTTC

j_call: TRBJ2-2
d_call: -
clone_size: -
v_call: TRBV7-3
cdr3_aa: CASRGASGNTGELFF
cdr3_nt: TGTGCCAGCCGGGGGGCTAGCGGGAACACCGGGGAGCTGTTTTTT